At least ten counts were recorded for the clone carrying this T cell receptor beta chain. The data were taken from a study of low-dose radiotherapy and immunotherapy resistance in tumors. Study information: Cohort 1 received 0.5 Gy per fraction every 2 weeks, totaling 6.5 Gy.

The ends were cut back, 6 bases at V and 7 bases at J, with 19 bases in the middle. CDR1 MDHEN and CDR2 SYDVKM come from the germline V gene. This CDR3 is 15 amino acids long. cDNA synthesis used a TRAV/TRBV-specific primer set for both chains. With a V-primer adapter and a constant-region primer, TCRs were amplified for roughly 21 PCR cycles. In TCRdb, the reads were re-called with MiXCR into one record per CDR3 protein. The profile covers 100,000 or so distinct CDR3 sequences, with under 9.5% appearing a single time and 0.95% to 1.3% taken by the ten largest. Sample time point: before trial treatment.

The genes are TRBV28 and TRBJ2-1; D might be TRBD2 (7 bases). The sequencing used PBMCs, collected before treatment. This sequence originates from a male donor with prostate cancer. The CDR3 loop is CASRKQGGGSNEQFF. CDR3 bases: TGTGCCAGCAGGAAACAGGGAGGGGGTTCGAATGAGCAGTTCTTC.